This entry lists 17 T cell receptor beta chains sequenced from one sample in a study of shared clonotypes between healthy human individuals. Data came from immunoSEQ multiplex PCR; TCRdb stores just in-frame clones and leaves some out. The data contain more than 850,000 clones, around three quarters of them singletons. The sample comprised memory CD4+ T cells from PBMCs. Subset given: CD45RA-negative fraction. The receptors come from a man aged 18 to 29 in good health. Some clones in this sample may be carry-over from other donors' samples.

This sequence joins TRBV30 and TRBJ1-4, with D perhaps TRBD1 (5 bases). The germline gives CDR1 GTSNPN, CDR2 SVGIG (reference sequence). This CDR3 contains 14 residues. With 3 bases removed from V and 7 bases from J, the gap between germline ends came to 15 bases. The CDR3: CAWRRDRGSEKLFF. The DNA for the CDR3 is TGTGCCTGGAGGCGGGACCGAGGGAGTGAAAAACTGTTTTTT.

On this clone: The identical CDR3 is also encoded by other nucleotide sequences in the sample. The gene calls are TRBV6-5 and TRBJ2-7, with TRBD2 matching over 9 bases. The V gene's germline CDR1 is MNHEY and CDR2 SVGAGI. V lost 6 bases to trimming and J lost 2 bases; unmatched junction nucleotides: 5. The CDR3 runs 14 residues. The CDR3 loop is CASRGGLAAYEQYF. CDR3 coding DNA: TGTGCCAGCAGAGGGGGACTAGCAGCCTACGAGCAGTACTTC.

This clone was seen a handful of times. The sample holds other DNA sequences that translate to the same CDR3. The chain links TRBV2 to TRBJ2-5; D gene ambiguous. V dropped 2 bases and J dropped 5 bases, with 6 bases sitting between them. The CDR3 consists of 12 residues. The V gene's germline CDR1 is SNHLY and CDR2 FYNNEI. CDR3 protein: CASSESRETQYF. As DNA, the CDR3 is TGTGCCAGCAGTGAATCTCGTGAGACCCAGTACTTC. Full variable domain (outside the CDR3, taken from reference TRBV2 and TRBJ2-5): EPEVTQTPSHQVTQMGQEVILRCVPISNHLYFYWYRQILGQKVEFLVSFYNNEISEKSEIFDDQFSVERPDGSNFTLKIRSTKLEDSAMYFCASSESRETQYFGPGTRLLVL.

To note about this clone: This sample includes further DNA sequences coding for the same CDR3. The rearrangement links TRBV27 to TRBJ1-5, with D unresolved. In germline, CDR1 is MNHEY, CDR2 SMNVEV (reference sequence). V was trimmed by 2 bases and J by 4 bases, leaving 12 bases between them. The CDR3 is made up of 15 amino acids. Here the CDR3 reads CASSLGRAGNQPQHF. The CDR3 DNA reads TGTGCCAGCAGTTTAGGGCGTGCAGGTAATCAGCCCCAGCATTTT.

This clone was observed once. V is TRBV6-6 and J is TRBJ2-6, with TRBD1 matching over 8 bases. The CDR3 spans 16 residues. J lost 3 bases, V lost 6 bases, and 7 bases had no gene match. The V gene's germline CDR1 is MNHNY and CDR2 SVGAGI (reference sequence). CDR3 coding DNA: TGTGCCAGCAGCCGACAGGGGATGGGTGGGGCCAACGTCCTGACTTTC. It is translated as CASSRQGMGGANVLTF.

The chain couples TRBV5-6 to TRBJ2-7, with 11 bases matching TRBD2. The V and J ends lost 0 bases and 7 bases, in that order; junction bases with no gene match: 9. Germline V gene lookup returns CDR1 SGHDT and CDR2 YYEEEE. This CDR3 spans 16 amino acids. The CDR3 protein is CASSLAGLAGGDEQYF. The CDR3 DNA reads TGTGCCAGCAGCTTGGCCGGGCTAGCGGGAGGAGATGAGCAGTACTTC.

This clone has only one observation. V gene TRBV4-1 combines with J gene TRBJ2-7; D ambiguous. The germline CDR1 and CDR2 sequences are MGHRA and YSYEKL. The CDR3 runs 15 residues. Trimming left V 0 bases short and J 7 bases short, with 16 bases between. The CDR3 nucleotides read TGCGCCAGCAGCCAAGATTCCAGTCCACCCAGGGAGCAGTACTTC. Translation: CASSQDSSPPREQYF.

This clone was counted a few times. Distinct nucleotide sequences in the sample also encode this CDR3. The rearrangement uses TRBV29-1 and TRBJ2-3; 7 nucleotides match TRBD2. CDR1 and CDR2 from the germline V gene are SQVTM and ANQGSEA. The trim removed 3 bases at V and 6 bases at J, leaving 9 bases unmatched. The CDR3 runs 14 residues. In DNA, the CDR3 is TGCAGCGTTGAGGGAGGGCAGGGTGCGGATACGCAGTATTTT. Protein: CSVEGGQGADTQYF.

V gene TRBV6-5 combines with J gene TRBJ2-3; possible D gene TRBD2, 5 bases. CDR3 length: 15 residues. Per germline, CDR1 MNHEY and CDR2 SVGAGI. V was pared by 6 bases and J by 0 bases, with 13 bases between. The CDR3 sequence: CASRLGVTSTDTQYF. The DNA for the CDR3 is TGTGCCAGCAGGCTCGGGGTAACTAGCACAGATACGCAGTATTTT.

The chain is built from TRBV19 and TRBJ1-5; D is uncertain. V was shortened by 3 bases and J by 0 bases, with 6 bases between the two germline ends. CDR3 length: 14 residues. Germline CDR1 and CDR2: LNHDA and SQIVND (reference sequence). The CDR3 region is CASSIEGSNQPQHF. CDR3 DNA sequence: TGTGCCAGTAGTATCGAGGGTAGCAATCAGCCCCAGCATTTT.

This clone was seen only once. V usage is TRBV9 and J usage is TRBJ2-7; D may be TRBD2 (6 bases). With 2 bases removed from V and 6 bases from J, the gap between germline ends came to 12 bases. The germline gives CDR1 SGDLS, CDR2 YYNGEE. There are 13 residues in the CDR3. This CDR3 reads CASSVGWGGEQYF. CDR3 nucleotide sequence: TGTGCCAGCAGCGTGGGATGGGGAGGCGAGCAGTACTTC.

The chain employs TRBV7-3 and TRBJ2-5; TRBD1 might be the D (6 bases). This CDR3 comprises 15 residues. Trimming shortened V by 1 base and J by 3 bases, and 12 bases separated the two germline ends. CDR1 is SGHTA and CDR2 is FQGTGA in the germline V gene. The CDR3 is CASSLNRVHKETQYF. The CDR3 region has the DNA TGTGCCAGCAGCTTAAACAGGGTCCATAAAGAGACCCAGTACTTC.

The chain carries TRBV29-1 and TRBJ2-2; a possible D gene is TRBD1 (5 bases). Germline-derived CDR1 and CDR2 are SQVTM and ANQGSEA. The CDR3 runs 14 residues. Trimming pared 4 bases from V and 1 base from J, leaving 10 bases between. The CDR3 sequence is CSVVWQGNTGELFF. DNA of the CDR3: TGCAGCGTTGTTTGGCAGGGGAACACCGGGGAGCTGTTTTTT.

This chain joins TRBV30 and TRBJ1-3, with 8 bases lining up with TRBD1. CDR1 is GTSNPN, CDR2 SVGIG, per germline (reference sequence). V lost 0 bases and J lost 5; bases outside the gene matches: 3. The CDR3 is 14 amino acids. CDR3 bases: TGTGCCTGGAGTGTGCAGGGGGCGAGAAACACCATATATTTT. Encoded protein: CAWSVQGARNTIYF.

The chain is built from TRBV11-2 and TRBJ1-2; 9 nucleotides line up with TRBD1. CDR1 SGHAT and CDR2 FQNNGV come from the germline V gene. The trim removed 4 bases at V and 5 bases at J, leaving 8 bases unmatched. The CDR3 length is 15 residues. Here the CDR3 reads CASSSPGTGTYGYTF. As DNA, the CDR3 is TGTGCCAGCAGCTCCCCCGGGACAGGGACTTATGGCTACACCTTC. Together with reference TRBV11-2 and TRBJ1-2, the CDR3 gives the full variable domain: EAGVAQSPRYKIIEKRQSVAFWCNPISGHATLYWYQQILGQGPKLLIQFQNNGVVDDSQLPKDRFSAERLKGVDSTLKIQPAKLEDSAVYLCASSSPGTGTYGYTFGSGTRLTVV.

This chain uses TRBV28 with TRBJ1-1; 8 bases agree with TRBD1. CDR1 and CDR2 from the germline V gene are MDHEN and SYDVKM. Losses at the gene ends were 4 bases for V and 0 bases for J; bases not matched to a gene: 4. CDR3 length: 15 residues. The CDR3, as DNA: TGTGCCAGCAGTTCATCCAGGGGGCTGAACACTGAAGCTTTCTTT. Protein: CASSSSRGLNTEAFF.

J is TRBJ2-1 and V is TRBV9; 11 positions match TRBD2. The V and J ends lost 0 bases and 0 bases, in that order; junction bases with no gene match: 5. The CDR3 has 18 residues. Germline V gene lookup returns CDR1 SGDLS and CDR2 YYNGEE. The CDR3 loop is CASSVGLAGTPSYNEQFF. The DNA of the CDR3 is TGTGCCAGCAGCGTAGGACTAGCGGGAACCCCCTCCTACAATGAGCAGTTCTTC.